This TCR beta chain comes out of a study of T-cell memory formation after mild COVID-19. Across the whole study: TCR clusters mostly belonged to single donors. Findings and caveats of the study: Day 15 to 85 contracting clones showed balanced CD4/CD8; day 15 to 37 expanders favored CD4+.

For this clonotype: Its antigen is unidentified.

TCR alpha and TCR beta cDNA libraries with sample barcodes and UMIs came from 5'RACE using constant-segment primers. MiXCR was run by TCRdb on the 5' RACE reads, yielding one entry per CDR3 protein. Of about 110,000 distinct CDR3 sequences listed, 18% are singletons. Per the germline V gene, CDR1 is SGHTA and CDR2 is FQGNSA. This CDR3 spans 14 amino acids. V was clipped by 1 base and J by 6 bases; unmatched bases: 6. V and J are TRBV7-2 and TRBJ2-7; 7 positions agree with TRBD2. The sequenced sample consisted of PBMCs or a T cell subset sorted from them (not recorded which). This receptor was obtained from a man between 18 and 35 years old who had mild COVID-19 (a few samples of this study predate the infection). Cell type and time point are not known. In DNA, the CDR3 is TGTGCCAGCAGCTTAGGGGGAGGGCCTTCCGAGCAGTACTTC. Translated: CASSLGGGPSEQYF.